The T cell receptor beta chain described here comes from a study of spatial heterogeneity in lung cancer. Overall study results and limits: Intratumoral expanded alpha and beta TCR counts were found to track tumor mutation counts.

The sample's time point: sample taken at primary tumor resection. Worth noting for this clonotype: What it binds is not known.

The germline CDR1 and CDR2 sequences are LNHDA and SQIVND (reference sequence). V shed 3 bases, J shed 2 bases, and the junction held 3 bases outside the gene matches. The CDR3 runs 15 residues. Via MiXCR, TCRdb re-called the 5' RACE reads, giving one row per CDR3 protein. The repertoire includes roughly 15,000 distinct CDR3 sequences, roughly 7.3% of them detected once, and 7% to 10% sits in the top ten. The sequenced sample was lung tumor tissue, obtained at surgery. This clonotype originated in a male donor with early-stage non-small cell lung cancer. The chain uses TRBV19 and TRBJ2-1; 8 bases map to TRBD2. The DNA for the CDR3 is TGTGCCAGTAGTATCGTCGGGAGGGCCTACAATGAGCAGTTCTTC. Protein sequence: CASSIVGRAYNEQFF.